The 21 T cell receptor beta chains reported below all come from one sample, sequenced in a study of blood T cell repertoires in COVID-19. TCRdb's table, derived via immunoSEQ multiplex PCR, lists solely in-frame clones and lacks some. The sample holds fewer than 250,000 clones, about 83% seen once. Sequenced: PBMCs or T cells enriched from blood (not recorded which). The receptor source for this set is a middle-aged woman who had been exposed to COVID-19.

Here the CDR3 DNA reads TGTGCCAGCAGTCCCCAGGGGGCCTTCACGGGGGCTTTCTTT. Translated: CASSPQGAFTGAFF. V and J are TRBV27 and TRBJ1-1, with 8 bases fitting TRBD1. This CDR3 is 14 amino acids long. Germline assignment: CDR1 MNHEY and CDR2 SMNVEV (reference sequence). Unmatched junction bases numbered 13, after V lost 5 bases and J lost 11 bases.

This chain joins TRBV7-8 and TRBJ2-2; TRBD2 aligns across 9 bases. The germline CDR1 and CDR2 sequences are SGHVS and FQNEAQ. V dropped 1 base and J dropped 0; count of bases not matched to a gene: 6. The CDR3 sequence is 18 residues long. The CDR3 bases are TGTGCCAGCAGCTTAGGGGGTAGCGGGGGCGCGAACACCGGGGAGCTGTTTTTT. Protein sequence: CASSLGGSGGANTGELFF.

This clone was detected a few times. The chain recombines TRBV15 with TRBJ2-7, with 8 nucleotides matching TRBD1. V lost 7 bases, J lost 6 bases, and 11 bases stayed unmatched. The CDR3 contains 14 residues. Germline CDR1 is LNHNV and CDR2 is YYDKDF (reference sequence). DNA for the CDR3: TGTGCCACCAACCCTGGACAGGGCGTGGCCGAGCAGTACTTC. Amino acid sequence: CATNPGQGVAEQYF.

V and J are TRBV30 and TRBJ2-5; possibly TRBD1 for D (5 bases). V was pared by 3 bases and J by 1 base, with 9 bases between. The CDR3 has 13 residues. The V gene's germline CDR1 is GTSNPN and CDR2 SVGIG (reference sequence). The CDR3 region has the DNA TGTGCCTGGAGCGGAAGGGGCCAAGAGACCCAGTACTTC. Protein sequence: CAWSGRGQETQYF.

The rearrangement uses TRBV3-1 (or the pseudogene TRBV3-2) and TRBJ1-5, with D uncertain. This CDR3 is built from 16 residues. Per germline, CDR1 LGHDT and CDR2 YNNKEL (reference sequence). Trimming left V 0 bases short and J 1 base short, with 10 bases between. The CDR3 here is CASSQEAPASNQPQHF. The CDR3 nucleotides read TGTGCCAGCAGCCAAGAGGCCCCCGCAAGCAATCAGCCCCAGCATTTT.

CDR3 sequence reads: CASSVHPEGGSTDTQYF. CDR3 nucleotide sequence: TGTGCCAGCAGCGTACACCCGGAAGGGGGCTCCACAGATACGCAGTATTTT. The chain carries TRBV9 and TRBJ2-3; the match to TRBD1 covers 7 bases. Germline CDR1 and CDR2: SGDLS and YYNGEE. The CDR3 runs 17 residues. V shed 1 base, J shed 2 bases, and the junction held 10 bases outside the gene matches. Complete variable domain (other parts from reference TRBV9 and TRBJ2-3): DSGVTQTPKHLITATGQRVTLRCSPRSGDLSVYWYQQSLDQGLQFLIQYYNGEERAKGNILERFSAQQFPDLHSELNLSSLELGDSALYFCASSVHPEGGSTDTQYFGPGTRLTVL.

This clone has just a few counts. The V call is TRBV10-3, the J call TRBJ2-7; 9 positions agree with TRBD1. This CDR3 has 15 amino acids. CDR1 is ENHRY and CDR2 is SYGVKD in the germline V gene. Trimming at V came to 3 bases and at J to 3 bases, leaving 6 bases not matched to a gene. The CDR3: CAISDPDRGHYEQYF. CDR3 sequence (DNA): TGTGCCATCAGTGACCCGGACAGGGGACACTACGAGCAGTACTTC.

The chain links TRBV7-9 to TRBJ1-4; the match to TRBD1 covers 8 bases. After removal of 3 bases from V and 7 bases from J, the junction contained 16 bases not matched to a gene. CDR1 and CDR2 (germline): SEHNR, FQNEAQ (reference sequence). The CDR3 runs to 18 residues. The CDR3 loop reads CASSFGRAGGLRSEKLFF. For the CDR3, the DNA is TGTGCCAGCAGCTTTGGGCGGGCAGGGGGCCTTCGGAGTGAAAAACTGTTTTTT.

The count of this clone is one. J is TRBJ1-5 and V is TRBV29-1; TRBD1 matches 8 bases. The J segment lost 7 bases and the V segment lost 4 bases, leaving 6 bases of the junction unmatched. The CDR3 length is 13 residues. Germline V gene data show CDR1 as SQVTM and CDR2 as ANQGSEA. CDR3 nucleotides: TGCAGCGTTGCGACAGGGGCGGGCCAGCCCCAGCATTTT. Protein: CSVATGAGQPQHF.

This chain connects TRBV12-3 or TRBV12-4 to TRBJ1-2; D is unresolved. The V and J ends lost 3 bases and 12 bases respectively, with 11 bases between them. The length of the CDR3 is 11 residues. The CDR3 loop is CASSFGGMDTF. The CDR3 nucleotides are TGTGCCAGCAGTTTCGGAGGCATGGACACCTTC.

The chain joins TRBV7-2 to TRBJ1-5; D is possibly TRBD1 (5 bases). This CDR3 is 16 amino acids long. Germline V gives CDR1 SGHTA, CDR2 FQGNSA. V lost 4 bases to trimming and J lost 7 bases, with 20 bases between them. DNA for the CDR3: TGTGCCAGCAGCTCCACGGGTGGGGCAGGGCGGCAGCCCCAGCATTTT. It encodes CASSSTGGAGRQPQHF.

The chain couples TRBV4-1 to TRBJ1-1; D not resolved. The CDR3 contains 13 residues. Germline V gives CDR1 MGHRA, CDR2 YSYEKL. V was shortened by 6 bases and J by 4 bases, with 12 bases between the two germline ends. CDR3: CASRAVGGTEAFF. The CDR3 region has the DNA TGCGCCAGCAGGGCGGTGGGTGGCACTGAAGCTTTCTTT.

The CDR3 DNA reads TGCGCCAGCAGCTTGGCCTTGGACAGGGCCTATGGCTACACCTTC. It codes for CASSLALDRAYGYTF. The chain combines TRBV5-1 with TRBJ1-2; TRBD1 matches 8 bases. The V segment lost 0 bases and the J segment 4 bases; nucleotides outside the gene matches: 5. The germline V gene has CDR1 SGHRS and CDR2 YFSETQ. The CDR3 consists of 15 residues.

The J gene is TRBJ2-2, the V gene TRBV7-9; TRBD1 aligns across 8 bases. The junction had 2 bases not matched to a gene; V was cut back by 1 base and J by 7 bases. Germline loops: CDR1 SEHNR, CDR2 FQNEAQ (reference sequence). The CDR3 is 14 residues long. The CDR3 reads CASSLGQGIGELFF. The CDR3 DNA reads as TGTGCCAGCAGCTTAGGACAGGGGATCGGGGAGCTGTTTTTT.

The J gene is TRBJ1-5, the V gene TRBV19; D uncertain. The V gene's germline CDR1 is LNHDA and CDR2 SQIVND (reference sequence). The CDR3 contains 13 residues. Trimming left V 5 bases short and J 7 bases short, with 12 bases between. CDR3 in DNA: TGTGCCAGTAGTTCTCAGAGCGAGCAGCCCCAGCATTTT. Protein product: CASSSQSEQPQHF.

This clone occurred a few times. The chain joins TRBV9 to TRBJ1-6; 7 nucleotides align to TRBD1. Germline V gene data show CDR1 as SGDLS and CDR2 as YYNGEE. The trim removed 3 bases at V and 7 bases at J, leaving 7 bases unmatched. CDR3 length equals 15 residues. The CDR3 nucleotides are TGTGCCAGCAGCGGAACAGGGGATAGGAATTCACCCCTCCACTTT. It codes for CASSGTGDRNSPLHF.

The chain joins TRBV5-1 to TRBJ2-3; D is unresolved. The CDR3 has 12 amino acids. Germline V CDR1 and CDR2: SGHRS, YFSETQ. Trimming took 4 bases from V and 1 from J, leaving 4 bases between them. CDR3 loop: CASSEGTDTQYF. For the CDR3, the DNA is TGCGCCAGCAGCGAGGGCACAGATACGCAGTATTTT.

The CDR3, as DNA: TGTGCCAGTCAACAGGGTGGTAGCAATCAGCCCCAGCATTTT. Translation: CASQQGGSNQPQHF. V and J are TRBV28 and TRBJ1-5; D may be TRBD1 (6 bases). CDR3 length equals 14 residues. Trimming removed 9 bases at V and 0 bases at J, with 12 bases between. Per germline, CDR1 MDHEN and CDR2 SYDVKM.

The J gene is TRBJ1-1, the V gene TRBV2; D gene unclear. Trimming took off 7 bases at V and 0 bases at J, with 9 bases between the two ends. CDR3 size: 13 residues. Germline assignment: CDR1 SNHLY and CDR2 FYNNEI. The CDR3 nucleotides are TGTGCCAGCAATTCCCAAATGAACACTGAAGCTTTCTTT. Protein sequence: CASNSQMNTEAFF.

This chain connects TRBV28 to TRBJ1-5; D unresolved. CDR1 MDHEN and CDR2 SYDVKM come from the germline V gene. The CDR3 extends over 15 amino acids. Deletions cut 7 bases from V and 3 bases from J, with 16 bases between. As DNA, the CDR3 is TGTGCCAGCACCCCGTGGGAGGGTAACAATCAGCCCCAGCATTTT. It specifies CASTPWEGNNQPQHF.

V is TRBV18 and J is TRBJ1-1; tentative D call: TRBD1 (6 bases). CDR3 length equals 13 residues. Trimming stripped 8 bases from V and 3 bases from J, with 13 bases between. Germline values: CDR1 KGHSH, CDR2 LQKENI. The chain's CDR3 is CASQDRPDTEAFF. CDR3 in DNA: TGTGCCAGCCAAGACAGGCCCGACACTGAAGCTTTCTTT.